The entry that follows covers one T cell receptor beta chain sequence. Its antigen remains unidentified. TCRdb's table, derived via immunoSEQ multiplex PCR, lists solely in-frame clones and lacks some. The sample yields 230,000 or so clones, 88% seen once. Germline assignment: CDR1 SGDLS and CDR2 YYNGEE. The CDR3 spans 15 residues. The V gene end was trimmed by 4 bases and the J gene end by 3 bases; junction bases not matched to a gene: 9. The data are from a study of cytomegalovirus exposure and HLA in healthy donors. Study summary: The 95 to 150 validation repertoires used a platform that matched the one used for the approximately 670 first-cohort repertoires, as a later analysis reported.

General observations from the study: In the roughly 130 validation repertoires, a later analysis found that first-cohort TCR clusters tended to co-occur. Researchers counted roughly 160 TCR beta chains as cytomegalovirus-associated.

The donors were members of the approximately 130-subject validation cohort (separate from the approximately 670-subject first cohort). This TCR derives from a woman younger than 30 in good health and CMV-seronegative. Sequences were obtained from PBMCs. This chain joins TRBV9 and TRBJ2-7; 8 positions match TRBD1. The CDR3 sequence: CASSPGTGSLYEQYF. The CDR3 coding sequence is TGTGCCAGCAGCCCAGGGACAGGTTCGCTCTACGAGCAGTACTTC.